This T cell receptor beta chain was recorded in a study of T cell responses to AZD1222 COVID-19 vaccine. Some clones are missing from TCRdb's copy, which holds only in-frame ones; the method was immunoSEQ multiplex PCR. The table lists about 130,000 clones, approximately 85% of them singletons. Between the trimmed V and J ends, which lost 5 bases and 6 bases, there was a span of 17 bases. The V gene's germline CDR1 is MDHEN and CDR2 SYDVKM. CDR3 length: 15 residues. The clonotype originates from an adult who received the AZD1222 COVID-19 vaccine. The sequencing here drew on peripheral blood, taken 28 days after the second AZD1222 dose. The chain recombines TRBV28 with TRBJ1-5; tentatively, D is TRBD1 (6 bases). The CDR3 DNA sequence: TGTGCCAGCAGTCCCTCCGTTGGGGGCGGTCAGCCCCAGCATTTT. Translated: CASSPSVGGGQPQHF.